This TCR beta chain derives from a study of preoperative IRX-2 immunotherapy in early breast cancer. Profiling relied on immunoSEQ multiplex PCR, and the TCRdb table lists in-frame clones only, not all of them. This sample has 32,000 or so clones; 80% to 85% occur once, and the top ten carry around 2.5%. CDR3 length: 16 residues. In germline, CDR1 is SGDLS, CDR2 YYNGEE. Trimming removed 5 bases from V and 0 bases from J, with 14 bases in between. Treatment defined: preoperative locoregional IRX-2 cytokine immunotherapy. Patients received preoperative, locoregional IRX-2 cytokine immunotherapy in a phase Ib study.

V gene TRBV9 combines with J gene TRBJ2-2; D is perhaps TRBD2 (5 bases). The origin of this receptor is a human donor with breast cancer. Sequenced here: lymph node tissue, sampled from a patient treated with IRX-2 immunotherapy. The CDR3 DNA reads as TGTGCCAGCAGTGCACGGGGTGATGCGAACACCGGGGAGCTGTTTTTT. It encodes CASSARGDANTGELFF.